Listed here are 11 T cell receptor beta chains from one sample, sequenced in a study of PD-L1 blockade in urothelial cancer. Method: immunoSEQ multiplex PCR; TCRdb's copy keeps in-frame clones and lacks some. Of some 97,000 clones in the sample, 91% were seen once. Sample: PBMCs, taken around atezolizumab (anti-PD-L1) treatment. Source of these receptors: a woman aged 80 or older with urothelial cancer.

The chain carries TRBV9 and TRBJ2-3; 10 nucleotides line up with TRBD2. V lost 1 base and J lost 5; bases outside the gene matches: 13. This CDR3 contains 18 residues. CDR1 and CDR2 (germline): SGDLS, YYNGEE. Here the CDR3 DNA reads TGTGCCAGCAGCGTATTGGCCGTGCTAGCGGGAGTTGGAGATACGCAGTATTTT. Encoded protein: CASSVLAVLAGVGDTQYF.

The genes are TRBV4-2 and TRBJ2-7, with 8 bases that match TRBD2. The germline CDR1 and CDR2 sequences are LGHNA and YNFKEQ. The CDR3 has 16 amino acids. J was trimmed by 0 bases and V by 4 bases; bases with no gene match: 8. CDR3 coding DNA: TGTGCCAGCAGCCCCACGCTAGCGGGTGACTCCTACGAGCAGTACTTC. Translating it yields CASSPTLAGDSYEQYF.

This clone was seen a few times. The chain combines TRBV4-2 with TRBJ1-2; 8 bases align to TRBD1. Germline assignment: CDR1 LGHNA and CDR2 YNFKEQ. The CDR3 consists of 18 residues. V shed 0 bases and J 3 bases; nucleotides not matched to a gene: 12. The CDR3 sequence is CASSQENFRTGRDYGYTF. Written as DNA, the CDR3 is TGTGCCAGCAGCCAAGAAAACTTCAGGACAGGGAGGGACTATGGCTACACCTTC.

The CDR3 loop is CASRPLFGTGRERGNQPQHF. For the CDR3, the DNA is TGTGCCAGCAGACCCCTCTTTGGGACAGGGCGTGAGAGGGGGAATCAGCCCCAGCATTTT. The chain couples TRBV28 to TRBJ1-5; 9 positions agree with TRBD1. This CDR3 is 20 amino acids long. From germline, CDR1 is MDHEN and CDR2 SYDVKM. The V and J ends lost 6 bases and 4 bases, in that order; junction bases with no gene match: 22.

The CDR3 DNA follows: TGTGCCAGCAGTTCCGACAGACCCTATGGCTACACCTTC. This encodes CASSSDRPYGYTF. The chain recombines TRBV6-1 with TRBJ1-2, with a possible D match to TRBD1 (5 bases). From germline, CDR1 is MNHNS and CDR2 SASEGT. The CDR3 is 13 amino acids. V lost 5 bases and J 4 bases, leaving 11 bases between the germline ends.

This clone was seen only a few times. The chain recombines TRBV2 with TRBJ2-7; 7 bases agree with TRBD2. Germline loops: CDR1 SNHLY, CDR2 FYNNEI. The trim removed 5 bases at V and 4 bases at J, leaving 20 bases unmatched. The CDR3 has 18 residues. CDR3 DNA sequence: TGTGCCAGCAGTCATCCCCCCGAGGGGAGCGGGACGCCTTACGAGCAGTACTTC. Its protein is CASSHPPEGSGTPYEQYF.

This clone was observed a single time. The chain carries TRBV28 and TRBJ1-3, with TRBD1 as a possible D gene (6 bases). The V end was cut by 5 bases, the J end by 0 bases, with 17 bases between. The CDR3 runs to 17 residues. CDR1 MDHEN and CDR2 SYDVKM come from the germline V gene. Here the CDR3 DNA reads TGTGCCAGCAGTACAACATACAGGGAGTCCTCTGGAAACACCATATATTTT. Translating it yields CASSTTYRESSGNTIYF.

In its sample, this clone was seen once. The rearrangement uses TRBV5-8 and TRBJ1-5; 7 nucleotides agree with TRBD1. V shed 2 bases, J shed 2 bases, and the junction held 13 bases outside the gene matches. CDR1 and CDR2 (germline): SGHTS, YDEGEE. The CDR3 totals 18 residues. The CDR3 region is CASSFLEGARSGNQPQHF. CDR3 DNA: TGTGCCAGCAGCTTCCTAGAGGGGGCGCGTTCCGGCAATCAGCCCCAGCATTTT.

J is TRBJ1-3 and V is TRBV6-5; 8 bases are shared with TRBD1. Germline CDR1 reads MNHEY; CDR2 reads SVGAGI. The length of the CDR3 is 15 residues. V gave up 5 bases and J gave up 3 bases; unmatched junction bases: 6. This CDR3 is CASSVRGQGGNTIYF. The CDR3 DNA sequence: TGTGCCAGCAGTGTCAGGGGGCAAGGTGGAAACACCATATATTTT.

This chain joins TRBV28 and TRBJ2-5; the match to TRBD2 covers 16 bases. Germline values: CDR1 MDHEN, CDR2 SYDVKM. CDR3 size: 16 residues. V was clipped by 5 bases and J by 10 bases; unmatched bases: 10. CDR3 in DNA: TGTGCCAGCAGTCGCCCCGGGACTAGCGGGAGGGAGGGCCAGTACTTC. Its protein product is CASSRPGTSGREGQYF.

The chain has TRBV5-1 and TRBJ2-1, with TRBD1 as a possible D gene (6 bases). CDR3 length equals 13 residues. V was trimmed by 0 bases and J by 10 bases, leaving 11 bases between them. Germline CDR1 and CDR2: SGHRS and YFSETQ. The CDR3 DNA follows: TGCGCCAGCAGCTTGGAGGGGGAATACGAGCAGTTCTTC. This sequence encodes CASSLEGEYEQFF.